A selection of T cell receptor beta chains follows, all from one sample in a study of shared clonotypes between healthy human individuals. The repertoire was sequenced with immunoSEQ multiplex PCR; TCRdb's copy has only in-frame clones and lacks some. The table shows approximately 500,000 clones, with about 72% occurring only once. Sequencing was done on a sample of PBMCs. Source of these receptors: a middle-aged woman in good health. Some clones in this sample may be carry-over from other donors' samples. The CDR3 runs from the conserved cysteine through the conserved F or W. D genes are given only for firm matches. Clone size is shown for a subset of rows, as once, few, many or a class of expanded clone.

j_gene,abundance,v_gene,d_gene,CDR3nt,CDR3aa
TRBJ2-1,-,TRBV5-7,TRBD1,TGTGCCAGCAACCTGTGGACAGGGAATGAGCAGTTCTTC,CASNLWTGNEQFF
TRBJ2-1,-,TRBV7-2,TRBD2,TGTGCCAGCAGCGCACGGACTAGCAGAGACAATGAGCAGTTCTTC,CASSARTSRDNEQFF
TRBJ1-1,-,TRBV28,-,TGTGCCACCCAGGTGCGCCCTGAAGCTTTCTTT,CATQVRPEAFF
TRBJ2-5,-,TRBV21-1,-,TGTGCCAGCAGCATGAAAGTAGAAGAGACCCAGTACTTC,CASSMKVEETQYF
TRBJ2-5,once,TRBV16,-,TGTGCCAGCAGCCAAGACTGGACGGAGACCCAGTACTTC,CASSQDWTETQYF
TRBJ1-1,-,TRBV9,-,TGTGCCAGCAGCGCAAACACAGGGATCACTGAAGCTTTCTTT,CASSANTGITEAFF
TRBJ2-3,few,TRBV6-5,TRBD1,TGTGCCAGCAGTTACCTGGGACAGGGGGGGTTGGGTACGCAGTATTTT,CASSYLGQGGLGTQYF
TRBJ1-5,-,TRBV4-2,-,TGTGCCAGCAGCCACTCCGTGAGGGGGTCAACTAGCAATCAGCCCCAGCATTTT,CASSHSVRGSTSNQPQHF
TRBJ2-1,once,TRBV5-6,-,TGTGCCAGCAACCGCGGGACCCACGCCTACAATGAGCAGTTCTTC,CASNRGTHAYNEQFF
TRBJ2-7,-,TRBV5-4,TRBD1,TGTGCCAGCAGCTTGCCTGGGACAGAGGGCTACGAGCAGTACTTC,CASSLPGTEGYEQYF
TRBJ2-3,-,TRBV9,-,TGTGCCAGCAGCGTAGACCGCACGGATACGCAGTATTTT,CASSVDRTDTQYF
TRBJ2-7,-,TRBV18,TRBD2,TGTGCCAGCTCAGCAGCGGGAGTCTACGAGCAGTACTTC,CASSAAGVYEQYF
TRBJ2-3,once,TRBV28,TRBD2,TGTGCCAGCAGTTTCCCCTTAGGACTAGCGGGAGGTAGTGGGACAGATACGCAGTATTTT,CASSFPLGLAGGSGTDTQYF
TRBJ1-5,-,TRBV30,-,TGTGCCTGGAGTCGGGAAAACAATCAGCCCCAGCATTTT,CAWSRENNQPQHF
TRBJ2-1,-,TRBV5-5,-,TGTGCCAGCAGCTTGGGGTCAAGGCTCAATGAGCAGTTCTTC,CASSLGSRLNEQFF
TRBJ2-1,-,TRBV18,-,TGTGCCAGCTCACGGGCCCGCGGGGGCGGCCACAATGAGCAGTTCTTC,CASSRARGGGHNEQFF